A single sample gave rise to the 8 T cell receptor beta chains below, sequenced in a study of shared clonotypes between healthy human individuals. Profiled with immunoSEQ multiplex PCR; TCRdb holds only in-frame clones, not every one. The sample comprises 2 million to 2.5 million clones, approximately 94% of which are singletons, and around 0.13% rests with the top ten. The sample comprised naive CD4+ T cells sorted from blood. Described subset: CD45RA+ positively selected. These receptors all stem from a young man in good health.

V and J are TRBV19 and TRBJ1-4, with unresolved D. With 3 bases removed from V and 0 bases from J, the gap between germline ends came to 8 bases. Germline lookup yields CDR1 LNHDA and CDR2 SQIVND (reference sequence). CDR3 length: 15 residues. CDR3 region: CASSIRATTNEKLFF. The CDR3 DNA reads TGTGCCAGTAGTATCCGGGCTACAACTAATGAAAAACTGTTTTTT.

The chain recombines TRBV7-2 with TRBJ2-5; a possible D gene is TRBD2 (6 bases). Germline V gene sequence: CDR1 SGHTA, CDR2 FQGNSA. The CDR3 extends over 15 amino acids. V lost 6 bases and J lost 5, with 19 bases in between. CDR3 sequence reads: CASRTSPASVETQYF. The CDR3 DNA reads TGTGCCAGCAGAACCTCCCCGGCTAGCGTGGAGACCCAGTACTTC.

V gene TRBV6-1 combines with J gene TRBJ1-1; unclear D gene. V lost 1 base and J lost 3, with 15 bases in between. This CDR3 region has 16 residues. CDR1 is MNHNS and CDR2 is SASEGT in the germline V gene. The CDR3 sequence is CASSEGEGKWYTEAFF. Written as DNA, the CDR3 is TGTGCCAGCAGTGAAGGTGAGGGCAAGTGGTACACTGAAGCTTTCTTT.

The CDR3 coding sequence is TGTGCCAGCAGCTTACAGGGCGGTGCTGAAAAACTGTTTTTT. Translation gives CASSLQGGAEKLFF. The V call is TRBV7-2, the J call TRBJ1-4; perhaps TRBD1 as D (5 bases). The CDR3 has 14 amino acids. Germline CDR1 SGHTA, CDR2 FQGNSA. V dropped 2 bases and J dropped 7 bases, with 11 bases sitting between them.

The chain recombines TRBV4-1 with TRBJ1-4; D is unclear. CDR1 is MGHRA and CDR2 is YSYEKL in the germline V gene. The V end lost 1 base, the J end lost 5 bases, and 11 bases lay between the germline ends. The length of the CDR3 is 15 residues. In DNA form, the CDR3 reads TGCGCCAGCAGCCAAGTTGCGGGAATCAATGAAAAACTGTTTTTT. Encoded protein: CASSQVAGINEKLFF.

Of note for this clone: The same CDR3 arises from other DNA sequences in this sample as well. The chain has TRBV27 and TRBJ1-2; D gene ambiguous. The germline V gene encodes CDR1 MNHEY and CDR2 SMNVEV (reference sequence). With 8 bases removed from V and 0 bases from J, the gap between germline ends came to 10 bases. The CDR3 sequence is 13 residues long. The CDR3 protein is CASRRTANYGYTF. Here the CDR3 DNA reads TGTGCCAGCCGGCGTACGGCTAACTATGGCTACACCTTC.

The CDR3 loop is CASSGARLSYEQYF. The CDR3, as DNA: TGTGCCAGCAGTGGGGCGAGGCTTTCCTACGAGCAGTACTTC. The chain links TRBV6-1 to TRBJ2-7; D is unclear. This CDR3 spans 14 amino acids. Trimming cost V 4 bases and J 1 base, with 11 bases left between them. CDR1 is MNHNS and CDR2 is SASEGT in the germline V gene.

The CDR3 coding sequence is TGCAGCGTGGCCGGGACACCTCAAGAGACCCAGTACTTC. Protein product: CSVAGTPQETQYF. The V and J genes are TRBV29-1 and TRBJ2-5, with TRBD1 as a possible D gene (6 bases). The V gene's germline CDR1 is SQVTM and CDR2 ANQGSEA. The V and J ends lost 6 bases and 2 bases respectively, with 13 bases between them. This CDR3 has 13 residues.